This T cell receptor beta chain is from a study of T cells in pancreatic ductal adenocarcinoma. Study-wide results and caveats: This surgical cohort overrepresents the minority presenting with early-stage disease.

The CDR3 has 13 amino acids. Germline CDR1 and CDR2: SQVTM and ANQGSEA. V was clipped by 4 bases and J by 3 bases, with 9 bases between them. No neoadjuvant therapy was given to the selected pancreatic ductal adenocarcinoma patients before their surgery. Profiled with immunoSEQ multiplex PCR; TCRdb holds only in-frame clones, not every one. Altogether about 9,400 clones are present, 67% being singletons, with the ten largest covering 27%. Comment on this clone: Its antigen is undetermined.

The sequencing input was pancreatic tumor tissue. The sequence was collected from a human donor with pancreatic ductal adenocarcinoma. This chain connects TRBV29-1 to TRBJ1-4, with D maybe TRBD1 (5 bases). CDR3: CSVGGSSNEKLFF. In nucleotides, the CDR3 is TGCAGCGTTGGGGGGTCGTCTAATGAAAAACTGTTTTTT.